These T cell receptor beta chains were read from a single sample in a study of graft-versus-host responses after intestinal transplantation. Assay: immunoSEQ multiplex PCR; the TCRdb copy retains only in-frame clones and omits some. The table lists more than 10,000 clones, over 85% of them singletons. Here the sequenced sample was PBMCs, taken roughly 1,100 days after intestinal transplantation. The source is a human patient who received an intestinal transplant, so some T cells may come from the graft donor. The CDR3 runs from the conserved cysteine through the conserved F or W. Fields, in order: D gene, clone size, V gene, J gene, CDR3 protein, CDR3 DNA. A D gene is named only where the DNA matches it firmly. Clone size is not always given. Where it is, it says once, few, many or a class for expanded clones.

>NA|once|TRBV27|TRBJ2-7
CASSQDPGLSYEQYF
TGTGCCAGCAGCCAAGATCCGGGACTCTCCTACGAGCAGTACTTC
>TRBD1|NA|TRBV5-1|TRBJ1-4
CASSLGQGGEKLFF
TGCGCCAGCAGCTTGGGACAGGGAGGAGAAAAACTGTTTTTT
>NA|NA|TRBV7-9|TRBJ1-5
CASSPGWGINQPQHF
TGTGCCAGCAGCCCGGGGTGGGGGATCAATCAGCCCCAGCATTTT
>NA|NA|TRBV2|TRBJ1-5
CASSYRDGLSWPQHF
TGTGCCAGCAGTTACCGGGACGGCTTAAGTTGGCCCCAGCATTTT
>NA|NA|TRBV10-1|TRBJ2-3
CASSESRPTTDTQYF
TGCGCCAGCAGTGAGTCTCGGCCCACCACAGATACGCAGTATTTT
>NA|NA|TRBV6-1|TRBJ1-5
CASLGTPFRTQHF
TGTGCCTCTCTCGGGACACCCTTTCGGACCCAGCATTTT
>NA|once|TRBV19|TRBJ2-1
CASSITGSPYNEQFF
TGTGCCAGTAGTATCACAGGATCGCCCTACAATGAGCAGTTCTTC
>NA|once|TRBV20-1|TRBJ2-5
CSAAPTETQYF
TGCAGTGCTGCCCCCACAGAGACCCAGTACTTC
>NA|NA|TRBV28|TRBJ2-3
CASSSDRTAFSTDTQYF
TGTGCCAGCAGTTCCGACAGGACTGCCTTTTCCACAGATACGCAGTATTTT
>NA|NA|TRBV4-2|TRBJ1-1
CASSRDRRDTEAFF
TGTGCCAGCAGCCGCGACAGGCGGGACACTGAAGCTTTCTTT
>NA|NA|TRBV6-5|TRBJ1-2
CASSPRDRYGYTF
TGTGCCAGCAGTCCGCGCGACCGCTATGGCTACACCTTC
>NA|NA|TRBV12-5|TRBJ1-2
CARGLDPGGYTF
TGTGCTCGCGGGTTGGACCCCGGGGGCTACACCTTC
>NA|NA|TRBV11-2|TRBJ1-1
CASSLDRGTEAFF
TGTGCCAGCAGCTTAGATCGGGGCACTGAAGCTTTCTTT
>NA|once|TRBV10-3|TRBJ2-2
CASSLLGNTGELFF
TGTGCCAGCAGTCTACTAGGGAACACCGGGGAGCTGTTTTTT
>TRBD2|once|TRBV11-2|TRBJ2-1
CASSPTGGEQFF
TGTGCCAGCAGCCCCACGGGGGGTGAGCAGTTCTTC
>TRBD1|NA|TRBV4-2|TRBJ1-2
CASSQDWTGGVGYTF
TGTGCCAGCAGCCAAGATTGGACAGGGGGGGTCGGCTACACCTTC
>NA|NA|TRBV7-4|TRBJ1-1
CASSKGAQVHTEAFF
TGTGCCAGCAGCAAAGGGGCACAAGTACACACTGAAGCTTTCTTT
>TRBD1|NA|TRBV6-6|TRBJ1-2
CASSYAGGADYGYTF
TGTGCCAGCAGTTACGCAGGGGGCGCGGACTATGGCTACACCTTC
>TRBD2|NA|TRBV6-5|TRBJ2-7
CASSYKGGDYEQYF
TGTGCCAGCAGTTACAAGGGAGGGGACTACGAGCAGTACTTC
>TRBD1|NA|TRBV7-2|TRBJ1-2
CASSDRDRAGYGYTF
TGTGCCAGCAGCGACCGGGACAGGGCAGGCTATGGCTACACCTTC
>NA|once|TRBV5-1|TRBJ2-3
CASSLVGARTDTQYF
TGCGCCAGCAGCTTGGTGGGGGCAAGGACAGATACGCAGTATTTT
>NA|NA|TRBV7-8|TRBJ2-6
CASSAYPQSRANVLTF
TGTGCCAGCAGCGCCTACCCACAAAGTCGGGCCAACGTCCTGACTTTC
>TRBD1|NA|TRBV7-9|TRBJ2-3
CASSLEQGAGTDTQYF
TGTGCCAGCAGCTTAGAACAGGGGGCAGGCACAGATACGCAGTATTTT
>TRBD2|NA|TRBV10-2|TRBJ2-5
CASSALAGGPQETQYF
TGCGCCAGCAGTGCACTAGCGGGGGGGCCGCAAGAGACCCAGTACTTC
>NA|once|TRBV27|TRBJ1-2
CASMKGTGYGYTF
TGTGCCAGCATGAAAGGGACGGGATATGGCTACACCTTC
>NA|NA|TRBV16|TRBJ1-1
CASSQVRENTEAFF
TGTGCCAGCAGCCAAGTCAGGGAGAACACTGAAGCTTTCTTT
>NA|NA|TRBV6-1|TRBJ1-2
CASSDGWNYGYTF
TGTGCCAGCAGTGACGGCTGGAACTATGGCTACACCTTC
>TRBD2|NA|TRBV11-2|TRBJ2-1
CASSVGRGGSYEQFF
TGTGCCAGCAGCGTGGGGCGCGGGGGAAGTTATGAGCAGTTCTTC
>TRBD1|NA|TRBV6-5|TRBJ1-4
CASSSRGREEKLFF
TGTGCCAGCAGTTCCAGGGGGCGAGAAGAAAAACTGTTTTTT
>NA|NA|TRBV18|TRBJ1-1
CASSEVAGTEAFF
TGTGCCAGCTCAGAGGTCGCGGGAACTGAAGCTTTCTTT
>NA|NA|TRBV20-1|TRBJ2-3
CSARATDTQYF
TGCAGTGCTAGGGCCACCGATACGCAGTATTTT
>NA|NA|TRBV27|TRBJ1-1
CASKTGSSVNTEAFF
TGTGCCAGCAAAACAGGGTCGTCTGTGAACACTGAAGCTTTCTTT
>NA|NA|TRBV5-3|TRBJ2-7
CASSLGMDYEQYF
TGTGCCAGCAGCTTGGGAATGGACTACGAGCAGTACTTC
>NA|NA|TRBV2|TRBJ1-1
CASSGRTEVIRDTEAFF
TGTGCCAGCAGTGGTAGGACAGAAGTTATCCGCGACACTGAAGCTTTCTTT
>NA|NA|TRBV5-1|TRBJ2-5
CASSFDDRPFQETQYF
TGCGCCAGCAGCTTTGATGACAGGCCGTTTCAAGAGACCCAGTACTTC
>NA|NA|TRBV14|TRBJ2-7
CASSQASPGTYEQYF
TGTGCCAGCAGCCAAGCTTCCCCGGGTACCTACGAGCAGTACTTC
>TRBD1|NA|TRBV5-5|TRBJ1-1
CASSTSDRATEAFF
TGTGCCAGCAGCACGTCGGACAGGGCCACTGAAGCTTTCTTT
>NA|NA|TRBV5-1|TRBJ1-2
CASSSDLTDNYGYTF
TGCGCCAGCAGCTCCGACTTGACAGATAACTATGGCTACACCTTC
>NA|NA|TRBV18|TRBJ1-6
CASSDYPGQVKPLHF
TGTGCCAGCTCCGACTACCCGGGACAAGTAAAACCCCTCCACTTT